This T cell receptor (beta chain) came from a study of human CD8 memory T cell subsets (dated by TCRdb to 2020 to 2022). Regarding the study in general: To assess clonal relationships, the TCRbeta repertoires of stem-like (TSTEM), progenitor exhausted-like (TPEX) and effector memory CD8+ T cell subsets were compared. TCRbeta repertoires were obtained from a handful of donors, each contributing TSTEM, TPEX and effector memory subsets.

The germline V gene (reference sequence) supplies CDR1 DFQATT and CDR2 SNEGSKA. The CDR3 measures 14 amino acids from cysteine to phenylalanine. There is no recorded DNA. Regarding this clonotype: Its specific antigen is unknown.

Peripheral blood mononuclear cells were isolated from healthy donor buffy coats by density gradient separation. The study enriched total CD8+ T cells through negative magnetic separation using EasySep or MojoSort CD8+ T cell isolation kits. An RNeasy Mini Kit was used to extract total RNA from duplicate vials of 150,000 sorted CD8+ T cells per subset. PBMCs were used either fresh or after being cryopreserved in fetal bovine serum containing 10% DMSO. Fluorescence-activated cell sorting on a FACSAria III was used to sort the CD8+ T cell subsets to purity. What the authors observed across the whole study: Based on Chao1 estimates, TSTEM subsets appeared to have greater repertoire diversity than TPEX subsets, which may reflect a broader range of specificities. Only TCRbeta chains were sequenced, and repertoire comparisons were based on more than five donors, with testing performed by paired t-tests and Bonferroni correction. Both stem-like subsets shared clonotypes with effector memory cells, but TSTEM and TPEX repertoires overlapped minimally, suggesting distinct antigen spectra. Normalized Shannon-Wiener diversity was similarly high in TSTEM and TPEX subsets, while effector memory subsets were less diverse by comparison.

A Human TCR Profiling Kit was used to prepare UMI-labeled 5' RACE TCRbeta libraries. Every TCRbeta library was prepared in parallel, with the same number of PCR cycles used for all of the libraries. The published analysis was carried out like this. The number of functional CDR3beta clonotypes in each TCRbeta library ranged from roughly 2,800 to 20,000. MIGEC 1.2.9 was used for UMI extraction and consensus assembly, with a minimum of three reads required per UMI. In-frame CDR3beta repertoires were extracted with MiXCR 3.0.3. Each sample was downsampled to 42,000 randomly selected UMIs before diversity metrics were computed in VDJtools 1.2.1. For each sample pair, the repertoire overlap metrics D, R and F2 were calculated in VDJtools using the top 3,000 clones. Each CDR3 protein sequence appears as one entry after TCRdb reprocessed the reads, and no DNA is included. TCRdb, not the authors, supplied the V and J calls. This sample's table lists fewer than 20,000 distinct CDR3 sequences. Clones ranked in the top ten supply around 5.8% of the sample.

The chain employs TRBV20-1 and TRBJ2-7; TCRdb calls TRBD1, which cannot be checked without DNA. This clonotype was sampled from a human donor in good health. Sequencing was carried out using CD8+ T cells from PBMCs. CDR3 loop: CSARDLQGIYEQYF.